This TCR beta chain was sequenced in a study of shared clonotypes between healthy human individuals. The germline CDR1 and CDR2 sequences are GTSNPN and SVGIG (reference sequence). V lost 4 bases to trimming and J lost 1 base, with 11 bases between them. The CDR3 runs to 13 residues. CD45RO-negative cells were positively selected for CCR7, leaving out terminally differentiated effector memory CD45RA+ cells. Assay used: immunoSEQ multiplex PCR; TCRdb lists only in-frame clones, some missing. The sample lists roughly 1,800,000 clones, over 85% occurring once. This clonotype was obtained from a young man in good health. The material sequenced was naive CD8+ T cells sorted from blood. The gene calls are TRBV30 and TRBJ2-7; tentatively, D is TRBD2 (6 bases). CDR3 residues: CAWKSGDSYEQYF. Written as DNA, the CDR3 is TGTGCCTGGAAGTCGGGGGATTCCTACGAGCAGTACTTC.